Sequencing of this T cell receptor beta chain was carried out in a study of cytomegalovirus exposure and HLA in healthy donors. PCR involved 60 Vbeta and 13 Jbeta primers. Sequencing used immunoSEQ multiplex PCR; TCRdb keeps in-frame clones, though not all of them. The data contain 150,000 to 180,000 clones, 74% of them singletons. V dropped 2 bases and J dropped 6; count of bases not matched to a gene: 3. Germline CDR1 is MNHEY and CDR2 is SMNVEV (reference sequence). The CDR3 loop spans 14 amino acids. The clonotype comes from a man aged 30 to 45 in good health and CMV-seronegative. This chain connects TRBV27 to TRBJ2-1; TRBD2 matches at 8 bases. The material sequenced was PBMCs. Here the CDR3 reads CASSLAGGFNEQFF. As DNA, the CDR3 is TGTGCCAGCAGTTTAGCGGGGGGCTTCAATGAGCAGTTCTTC.